The clone carrying this TCR beta chain was observed many times. What it binds is not known. TCRdb passed the 5' RACE reads through MiXCR, listing each CDR3 protein once. Of roughly 750,000 distinct CDR3 sequences listed, approximately 21% are singletons. The data originate from a study of identical twins. Study outcomes and limitations: Twin sharing of out-of-frame TCR alpha was underestimated by models in monozygotic pairs.

These records were also assigned to another study, of T cells expressing NK-cell markers.

The receptor's source is a woman aged 18-29 years in good health. Input material: PBMCs.

CDR3 region: CSAKTSGGAGTQYF. The CDR3 region has the DNA TGCAGTGCTAAGACTAGCGGGGGGGCCGGTACGCAGTATTTT. The chain joins TRBV20-1 to TRBJ2-3, with 14 bases fitting TRBD2. Trimming at V came to 4 bases and at J to 8 bases, leaving 5 bases not matched to a gene. CDR3 size: 14 residues. Germline V lookup: CDR1 DFQATT, CDR2 SNEGSKA (reference sequence).